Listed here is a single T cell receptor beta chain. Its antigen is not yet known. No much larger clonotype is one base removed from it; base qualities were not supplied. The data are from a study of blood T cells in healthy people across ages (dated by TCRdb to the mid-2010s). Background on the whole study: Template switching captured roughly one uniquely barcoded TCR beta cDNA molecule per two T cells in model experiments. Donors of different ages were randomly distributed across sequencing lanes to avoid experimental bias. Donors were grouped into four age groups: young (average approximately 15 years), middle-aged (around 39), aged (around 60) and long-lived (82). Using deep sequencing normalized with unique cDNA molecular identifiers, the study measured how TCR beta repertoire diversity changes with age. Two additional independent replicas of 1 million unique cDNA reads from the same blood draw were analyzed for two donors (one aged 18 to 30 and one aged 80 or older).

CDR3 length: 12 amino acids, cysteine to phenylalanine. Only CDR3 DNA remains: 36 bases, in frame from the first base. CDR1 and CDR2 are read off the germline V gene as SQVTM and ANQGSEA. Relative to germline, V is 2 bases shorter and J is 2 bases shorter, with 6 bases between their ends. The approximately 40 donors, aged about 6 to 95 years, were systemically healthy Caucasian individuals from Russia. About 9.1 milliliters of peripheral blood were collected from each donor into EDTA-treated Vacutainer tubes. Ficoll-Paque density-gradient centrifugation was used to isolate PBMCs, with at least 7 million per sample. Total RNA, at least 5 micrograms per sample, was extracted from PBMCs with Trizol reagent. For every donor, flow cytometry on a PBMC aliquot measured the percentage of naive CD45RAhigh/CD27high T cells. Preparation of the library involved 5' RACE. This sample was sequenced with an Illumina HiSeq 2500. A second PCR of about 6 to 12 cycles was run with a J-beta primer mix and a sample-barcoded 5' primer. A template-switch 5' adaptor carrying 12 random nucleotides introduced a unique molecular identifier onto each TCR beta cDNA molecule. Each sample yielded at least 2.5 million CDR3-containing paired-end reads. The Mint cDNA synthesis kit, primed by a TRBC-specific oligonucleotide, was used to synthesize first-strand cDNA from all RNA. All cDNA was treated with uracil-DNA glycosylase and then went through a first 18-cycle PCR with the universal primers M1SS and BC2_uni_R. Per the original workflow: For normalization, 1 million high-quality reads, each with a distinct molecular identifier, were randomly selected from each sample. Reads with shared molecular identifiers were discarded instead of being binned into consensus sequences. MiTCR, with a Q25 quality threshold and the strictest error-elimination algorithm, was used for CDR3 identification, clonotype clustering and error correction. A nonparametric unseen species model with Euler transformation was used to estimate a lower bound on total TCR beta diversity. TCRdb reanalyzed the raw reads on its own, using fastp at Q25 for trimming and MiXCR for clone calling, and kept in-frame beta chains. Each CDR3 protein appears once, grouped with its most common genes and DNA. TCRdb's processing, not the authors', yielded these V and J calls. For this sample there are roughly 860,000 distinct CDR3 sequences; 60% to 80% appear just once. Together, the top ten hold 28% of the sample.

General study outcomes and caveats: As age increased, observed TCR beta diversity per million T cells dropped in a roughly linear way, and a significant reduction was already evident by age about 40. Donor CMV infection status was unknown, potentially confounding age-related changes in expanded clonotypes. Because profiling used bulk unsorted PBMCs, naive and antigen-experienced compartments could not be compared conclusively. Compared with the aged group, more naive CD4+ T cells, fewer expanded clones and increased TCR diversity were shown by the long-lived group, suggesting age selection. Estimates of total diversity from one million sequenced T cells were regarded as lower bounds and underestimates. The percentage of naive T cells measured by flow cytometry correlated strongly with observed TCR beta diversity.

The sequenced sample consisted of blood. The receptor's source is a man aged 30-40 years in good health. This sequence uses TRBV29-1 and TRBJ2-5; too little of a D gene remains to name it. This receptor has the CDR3 CSVEWEQETQYF. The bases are TGCAGCGTTGAATGGGAACAAGAGACCCAGTACTTC.